These 24 T cell receptor beta chains originate from one sample sequenced in a study of T cell responses to AZD1222 COVID-19 vaccine. Only in-frame clones appear in the TCRdb table, and some are missing; sequencing was by immunoSEQ multiplex PCR. Here the sample spans 98,000 or so clones, around 84% being singletons. This specimen consisted of peripheral blood, obtained on day 0 of AZD1222 vaccination. The source of these receptors is an adult in good health.

The chain is built from TRBV4-1 and TRBJ2-3; 15 nucleotides line up with TRBD2. CDR1 and CDR2 from the germline V gene are MGHRA and YSYEKL. This CDR3 has 19 residues. V dropped 0 bases and J dropped 5; count of bases not matched to a gene: 9. The CDR3 nucleotides read TGCGCCAGCAGCCAAGATAAGATTTCGGGACTAGCGGGGGGAGATACGCAGTATTTT. Translating it yields CASSQDKISGLAGGDTQYF.

The V gene is TRBV6-5, the J gene TRBJ1-5; D possibly corresponds to TRBD1 (5 bases). The germline CDR1 and CDR2 sequences are MNHEY and SVGAGI. Trimming cost V 2 bases and J 8 bases, with 13 bases left between them. This CDR3 is built from 14 residues. The CDR3: CASSYLGDGEPQHF. DNA of the CDR3: TGTGCCAGCAGTTACCTCGGGGACGGGGAGCCCCAGCATTTT.

Comments on this clone: Within the sample, other DNA sequences also encode this same CDR3. This sequence joins TRBV3-1 (or the pseudogene TRBV3-2) and TRBJ1-2, with D possibly TRBD1 on 6 matching bases. Looked up from germline, CDR1 is LGHDT and CDR2 is YNNKEL (reference sequence). V shed 6 bases and J shed 5 bases, with 10 bases lying between them. The CDR3 is made up of 12 amino acids. Here the CDR3 DNA reads TGTGCCAGCAGTCAACAGGGTTATGGCTACACCTTC. Protein: CASSQQGYGYTF.

The chain has TRBV12-5 and TRBJ2-5; possibly TRBD1 for D (6 bases). Trimming removed 6 bases at V and 1 base at J, with 12 bases between. Looked up from germline, CDR1 is LGHNT and CDR2 is FRNRAP. The CDR3 contains 14 residues. This CDR3 reads CASGPSGAQETQYF. The CDR3 DNA is TGTGCTAGTGGACCCTCAGGGGCCCAAGAGACCCAGTACTTC.

The genes are TRBV30 and TRBJ1-5, with 8 bases lining up with TRBD1. With 2 bases clipped from V and 10 bases from J, the junction kept 10 bases outside the gene matches. This CDR3 spans 14 amino acids. Germline V gene data show CDR1 as GTSNPN and CDR2 as SVGIG (reference sequence). This chain's CDR3 is CAWSIDRGSLPQHF. CDR3 DNA sequence: TGTGCCTGGAGTATAGACAGGGGTAGCCTTCCCCAGCATTTT.

This clone was counted only a few times. V usage is TRBV6-5 and J usage is TRBJ1-4; D is uncertain. V gave up 6 bases and J gave up 8 bases, with 7 bases separating them. Germline CDR1 reads MNHEY; CDR2 reads SVGAGI. CDR3 length: 11 residues. CDR3 protein: CASRAREKLFF. The CDR3 coding sequence is TGTGCCAGCAGGGCTAGGGAAAAACTGTTTTTT.

The CDR3 loop is CATSDTGVFGANYGYTF. CDR3 DNA sequence: TGTGCCACCAGTGATACAGGGGTATTCGGAGCTAACTATGGCTACACCTTC. The gene calls are TRBV24-1 and TRBJ1-2, with 7 positions matching TRBD1. Germline V lookup: CDR1 KGHDR, CDR2 SFDVKD. Unmatched junction bases numbered 9, after V lost 3 bases and J lost 0 bases. The CDR3 totals 17 residues.

This chain joins TRBV15 and TRBJ1-1, with D unclear. Trimming left V 3 bases short and J 4 bases short, with 9 bases between. Per the germline V gene, CDR1 is LNHNV and CDR2 is YYDKDF (reference sequence). This CDR3 is 13 amino acids long. The CDR3 region has the DNA TGTGCCACCAGCAGTTACCGGGGCACTGAAGCTTTCTTT. This sequence encodes CATSSYRGTEAFF. Together with reference TRBV15 and TRBJ1-1, the CDR3 gives the full variable domain: DAMVIQNPRYQVTQFGKPVTLSCSQTLNHNVMYWYQQKSSQAPKLLFHYYDKDFNNEADTPDNFQSRRPNTSFCFLDIRSPGLGDTAMYLCATSSYRGTEAFFGQGTRLTVV.

The chain employs TRBV6-5 and TRBJ2-7; TRBD1 matches at 10 bases. V shed 6 bases and J 9 bases; nucleotides not matched to a gene: 11. Germline V gives CDR1 MNHEY, CDR2 SVGAGI. The CDR3 covers 14 residues. Here the CDR3 DNA reads TGTGCCAGCAGCCGCGACAGGGGGCGGAGCGGGCAGTACTTC. Its translation: CASSRDRGRSGQYF.

V and J are TRBV19 and TRBJ2-2; perhaps TRBD1 as D (5 bases). The CDR3 is made up of 13 amino acids. Germline-derived CDR1 and CDR2 are LNHDA and SQIVND (reference sequence). The V end lost 5 bases, the J end lost 1 base, and 5 bases lay between the germline ends. The CDR3 nucleotides read TGTGCCAGTAGTCAGGGGAACACCGGGGAGCTGTTTTTT. Protein sequence: CASSQGNTGELFF.

CDR3 sequence reads: CASSLGTGQSAETQYF. The CDR3 DNA is TGTGCCAGCAGCCTAGGAACAGGTCAAAGCGCGGAGACCCAGTACTTC. This chain links TRBV11-3 with TRBJ2-5, with D tentatively TRBD1 (5 bases). With 5 bases removed from V and 5 bases from J, the gap between germline ends came to 21 bases. Germline loops: CDR1 SGHNT, CDR2 YENEEA. This CDR3 is 16 amino acids long. The full variable domain, with the rest looked up from reference TRBV11-3 and TRBJ2-5, is EAGVVQSPRYKIIEKKQPVAFWCNPISGHNTLYWYLQNLGQGPELLIRYENEEAVDDSQLPKDRFSAERLKGVDSTLKIQPAELGDSAVYLCASSLGTGQSAETQYFGPGTRLLVL.

The chain carries TRBV6-5 and TRBJ2-7; 8 nucleotides agree with TRBD1. Germline trimming cut 2 bases from V and 2 bases from J; bases unmatched to any gene: 2. CDR3 length: 14 amino acids. Germline CDR1 and CDR2: MNHEY and SVGAGI. The CDR3 DNA is TGTGCCAGCAGTTACGGCAGGGGGCCCTACGAGCAGTACTTC. This translates into CASSYGRGPYEQYF.

V usage is TRBV19 and J usage is TRBJ1-4, with TRBD1 matching 9 bases. Germline V gene lookup returns CDR1 LNHDA and CDR2 SQIVND (reference sequence). CDR3 length equals 16 residues. Trimming cost V 9 bases and J 0 bases; bases outside gene matches: 8. The DNA of the CDR3 is TGTGCCAGCCGGGACAGGGCTACGGCAACTAATGAAAAACTGTTTTTT. Residues: CASRDRATATNEKLFF.

In this sample, this clone turned up once. The rearrangement joins TRBV10-3 to TRBJ1-3; 7 bases align to TRBD1. Trimming cost V 3 bases and J 0 bases; bases outside gene matches: 2. This CDR3 region has 15 residues. Germline CDR1 ENHRY, CDR2 SYGVKD. CDR3 nucleotide sequence: TGTGCCATCAGTGATCGGGACAGCTCTGGAAACACCATATATTTT. Translating gives CAISDRDSSGNTIYF.

The chain links TRBV5-1 to TRBJ2-2; TRBD2 matches 8 bases. The CDR3 is 15 amino acids. Germline-derived CDR1 and CDR2 are SGHRS and YFSETQ. Trimming cost V 5 bases and J 1 base; bases outside gene matches: 4. The CDR3, as DNA: TGCGCCAGCAGGTTCCTAGCGGGGAACACCGGGGAGCTGTTTTTT. Its translation: CASRFLAGNTGELFF.

The chain has TRBV4-1 and TRBJ1-4; the D is unclear. Germline assignment: CDR1 MGHRA and CDR2 YSYEKL. Trimming removed 3 bases from V and 12 bases from J, with 14 bases in between. The CDR3 is made up of 13 amino acids. The CDR3 DNA reads TGCGCCAGCAGCCACAGGAGCAGCCGCCAACTGTTTTTT. Translated, it gives CASSHRSSRQLFF.

The rearrangement uses TRBV2 and TRBJ1-5, with TRBD1 as a possible D gene (6 bases). V dropped 7 bases and J dropped 2 bases, with 12 bases sitting between them. Germline V gives CDR1 SNHLY, CDR2 FYNNEI. The CDR3 is 14 amino acids. The CDR3 is CASMGANRNQPQHF. As DNA, the CDR3 is TGTGCCAGCATGGGGGCCAACCGCAATCAGCCCCAGCATTTT.

The genes are TRBV10-3 and TRBJ2-7, with D maybe TRBD1 (6 bases). Trimming took off 3 bases at V and 6 bases at J, with 18 bases between the two ends. Germline V CDR1 and CDR2: ENHRY, SYGVKD. The CDR3 extends over 15 amino acids. DNA for the CDR3: TGTGCCATCAGTGATGGTTCCCAGGGGAAAGGCGAGCAGTACTTC. Residues: CAISDGSQGKGEQYF.

The rearrangement joins TRBV27 to TRBJ1-1, with TRBD1 matching 9 bases. This CDR3 spans 13 amino acids. Trimming took 6 bases from V and 7 from J; bases not matched to a gene: 6. CDR1 MNHEY and CDR2 SMNVEV come from the germline V gene (reference sequence). The CDR3 here is CASRNRDRVEAFF. The DNA for the CDR3 is TGTGCCAGCAGAAACCGGGACAGGGTTGAAGCTTTCTTT.

V and J are TRBV6-2 or TRBV6-3 and TRBJ1-5; possible D gene TRBD1, 6 bases. Per the germline V gene, CDR1 is MNHEY and CDR2 is SVGEGT. V gave up 2 bases and J gave up 0 bases, with 20 bases separating them. The CDR3 loop spans 19 amino acids. The CDR3 protein is CASSYPQNRVGFSNQPQHF. CDR3 nucleotides: TGTGCCAGCAGTTACCCACAGAACAGGGTTGGATTTAGCAATCAGCCCCAGCATTTT.

The V call is TRBV5-1, the J call TRBJ1-2; 9 bases align to TRBD1. The CDR3 covers 14 residues. J gave up 5 bases and V 0 bases, and 2 bases lay outside the gene matches. Germline-derived CDR1 and CDR2 are SGHRS and YFSETQ. The CDR3 protein is CASSLDDRGYGYTF. As DNA, the CDR3 is TGCGCCAGCAGCTTGGACGACAGGGGGTATGGCTACACCTTC.

The table lists this clone with a count of one. V is TRBV5-5 and J is TRBJ1-1; no definite D call. CDR1 and CDR2 from the germline V gene are SGHKS and YYEKEE (reference sequence). V lost 5 bases and J 1 base, leaving 12 bases between the germline ends. This CDR3 is 14 amino acids long. CDR3 in DNA: TGTGCCAGCAGAGCCTGGATCAGGAACACTGAAGCTTTCTTT. The encoded protein is CASRAWIRNTEAFF.

This sequence joins TRBV18 and TRBJ1-6, with D possibly matching TRBD1 (5 bases). This CDR3 contains 17 residues. Germline CDR1 reads KGHSH; CDR2 reads LQKENI. V lost 1 base to trimming and J lost 9 bases, with 19 bases between them. CDR3 in DNA: TGTGCCAGCTCACCACAGGGGTCCGCCATGGCGTTTTCACCCCTCCACTTT. It specifies CASSPQGSAMAFSPLHF.

The chain combines TRBV12-3 or TRBV12-4 with TRBJ2-7, with 7 bases that match TRBD1. The V gene end was trimmed by 4 bases and the J gene end by 6 bases; junction bases not matched to a gene: 6. The CDR3 consists of 13 residues. This CDR3 reads CASSSDRVIEQYF. The CDR3 DNA reads as TGTGCCAGCAGTTCCGACAGGGTCATCGAGCAGTACTTC.